These 11 T cell receptor beta chains were sequenced from one sample in a study of blood T cell repertoires in COVID-19. Assay: immunoSEQ multiplex PCR; the TCRdb copy retains only in-frame clones and omits some. The sample lists approximately 150,000 clones, approximately 84% occurring once. The sequencing input was peripheral blood. Receptor source: a woman of 80 years or more with COVID-19, enrolled during active disease.

The V and J genes are TRBV29-1 and TRBJ2-3; possible D gene TRBD2, 6 bases. V was pared by 3 bases and J by 8 bases, with 21 bases between. The CDR3 runs to 15 residues. Germline lookup yields CDR1 SQVTM and CDR2 ANQGSEA. CDR3 protein: CSVEPFGGPAGTQYF. The CDR3 nucleotides are TGCAGCGTTGAGCCTTTTGGAGGGCCCGCAGGTACGCAGTATTTT.

The rearrangement uses TRBV19 and TRBJ1-2, with unresolved D. V was shortened by 5 bases and J by 3 bases, with 7 bases between the two germline ends. The CDR3 sequence is 12 residues long. The germline V gene has CDR1 LNHDA and CDR2 SQIVND (reference sequence). The CDR3 DNA reads TGTGCCAGTAGTGAGGGCGACTATGGCTACACCTTC. Translation gives CASSEGDYGYTF.

V is TRBV6-1 and J is TRBJ2-1; 8 positions match TRBD2. V lost 2 bases to trimming and J lost 3 bases; unmatched junction nucleotides: 9. This CDR3 is built from 17 residues. CDR1 is MNHNS, CDR2 SASEGT, per germline. The CDR3 here is CASSEREDGGGYNEQFF. The CDR3 nucleotides read TGTGCCAGCAGTGAAAGGGAGGACGGGGGGGGCTACAATGAGCAGTTCTTC.

The V call is TRBV29-1, the J call TRBJ2-1; TRBD2 aligns across 9 bases. The CDR3 has 15 amino acids. V was clipped by 5 bases and J by 4 bases; unmatched bases: 9. Germline V gene lookup returns CDR1 SQVTM and CDR2 ANQGSEA. The CDR3 reads CSVYGSLAGYNEQFF. DNA of the CDR3: TGCAGCGTTTACGGGTCGCTAGCGGGATACAATGAGCAGTTCTTC.

The V call is TRBV15, the J call TRBJ2-3; no firm D call. This CDR3 spans 15 amino acids. CDR1 is LNHNV and CDR2 is YYDKDF in the germline V gene (reference sequence). V lost 0 bases and J 2 bases, leaving 9 bases between the germline ends. In DNA, the CDR3 is TGTGCCACCAGCAGAGACAGGCGACCCACAGATACGCAGTATTTT. This codes for CATSRDRRPTDTQYF.

This rearrangement joins TRBV30 to TRBJ1-1, with a weak D call TRBD1 (5 bases). V lost 0 bases, J lost 5 bases, and 10 bases lay in between. Germline V lookup: CDR1 GTSNPN, CDR2 SVGIG (reference sequence). The CDR3 consists of 13 residues. CDR3 amino acids: CAWSVVGGTEAFF. CDR3 DNA: TGTGCCTGGAGTGTGGTGGGGGGGACTGAAGCTTTCTTT.

This chain joins TRBV7-3 and TRBJ2-1; 10 bases fit TRBD2. After removal of 6 bases from V and 4 bases from J, the junction contained 12 bases not matched to a gene. The CDR3 has 17 amino acids. Looked up from germline, CDR1 is SGHTA and CDR2 is FQGTGA. For the CDR3, the DNA is TGTGCCAGCAGTTATAAGCGGGGGGGTTACCCTTACAATGAGCAGTTCTTC. Protein product: CASSYKRGGYPYNEQFF.

V gene TRBV6-2 or TRBV6-3 combines with J gene TRBJ1-2; D is unclear. The CDR3 has 16 amino acids. The germline V gene has CDR1 MNHEY and CDR2 SVGEGT. Trimming took off 0 bases at V and 1 base at J, with 12 bases between the two ends. The CDR3 protein is CASSYSVRNHNYGYTF. CDR3 nucleotide sequence: TGTGCCAGCAGTTACTCTGTCAGGAATCATAACTATGGCTACACCTTC.

This sequence joins TRBV28 and TRBJ1-1; 7 bases line up with TRBD1. This CDR3 is 15 amino acids long. Germline lookup yields CDR1 MDHEN and CDR2 SYDVKM. V lost 4 bases to trimming and J lost 5 bases; unmatched junction nucleotides: 10. CDR3 region: CASSSQGGAETEAFF. The CDR3, as DNA: TGTGCCAGCAGTTCACAAGGGGGCGCGGAGACTGAAGCTTTCTTT.

This clone was seen a few times. V usage is TRBV10-3 and J usage is TRBJ2-1; 15 positions agree with TRBD2. The CDR3 has 16 residues. V was pared by 4 bases and J by 7 bases, with 5 bases of the junction left unmatched. The germline CDR1 and CDR2 sequences are ENHRY and SYGVKD. The CDR3 protein is CAISAGLAGGRNEQFF. In DNA form, the CDR3 reads TGTGCCATCAGTGCGGGACTAGCGGGAGGAAGGAATGAGCAGTTCTTC.

This chain connects TRBV11-2 to TRBJ1-1, with TRBD1 matching 8 bases. Germline CDR1 SGHAT, CDR2 FQNNGV. The V and J ends lost 5 bases and 5 bases, in that order; junction bases with no gene match: 13. This CDR3 contains 16 residues. CDR3 sequence: CASSPGQGGSRTEAFF. The DNA for the CDR3 is TGTGCCAGCAGCCCAGGACAGGGTGGGAGTCGGACTGAAGCTTTCTTT. Drawing the rest from reference TRBV11-2 and TRBJ1-1, the complete variable domain is EAGVAQSPRYKIIEKRQSVAFWCNPISGHATLYWYQQILGQGPKLLIQFQNNGVVDDSQLPKDRFSAERLKGVDSTLKIQPAKLEDSAVYLCASSPGQGGSRTEAFFGQGTRLTVV.